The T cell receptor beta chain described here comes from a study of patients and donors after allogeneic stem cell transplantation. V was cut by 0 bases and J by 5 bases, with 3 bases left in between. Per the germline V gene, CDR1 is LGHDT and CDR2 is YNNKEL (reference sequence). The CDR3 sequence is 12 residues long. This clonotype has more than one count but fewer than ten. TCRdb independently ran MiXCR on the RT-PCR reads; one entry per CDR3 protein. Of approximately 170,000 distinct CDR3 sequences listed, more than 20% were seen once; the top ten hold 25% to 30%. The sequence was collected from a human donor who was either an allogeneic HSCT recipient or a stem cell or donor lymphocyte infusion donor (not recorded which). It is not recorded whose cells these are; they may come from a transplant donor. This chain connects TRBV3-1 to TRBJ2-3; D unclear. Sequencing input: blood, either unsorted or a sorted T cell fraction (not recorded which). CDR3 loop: CASSQDGDTQYF. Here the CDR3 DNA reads TGTGCCAGCAGCCAAGATGGAGATACGCAGTATTTT.